The T cell receptor beta chain under discussion was sequenced for a study of shared clonotypes between healthy human individuals. This clone has more than one count but fewer than ten. Measured with immunoSEQ multiplex PCR; TCRdb has only the in-frame clones, and not every one. The sample comprises under 350,000 clones, more than 75% of which are singletons, and under 20% rests with the top ten. Germline V gives CDR1 SGHRS, CDR2 YFSETQ. The V segment lost 4 bases and the J segment 3 bases; nucleotides outside the gene matches: 7. The CDR3 has 16 amino acids. The chain employs TRBV5-1 and TRBJ2-7; 13 bases agree with TRBD2. The material sequenced was memory CD8+ T cells sorted from blood. Sample subset: CD45RO+ cells pooled with CCR7-negative TemRA cells. This TCR derives from a man aged 18 to 29 in good health. This chain's CDR3 is CASSAGLAGEVYEQYF. In DNA, the CDR3 is TGCGCCAGCAGCGCTGGACTAGCGGGGGAGGTCTACGAGCAGTACTTC.